Following are 32 T cell receptor beta chains from one sample sequenced in a study of shared clonotypes between healthy human individuals. TCRdb's table, derived via immunoSEQ multiplex PCR, lists solely in-frame clones and lacks some. The sample yields roughly 1,500,000 clones, 95% to 99% seen once. The source material was naive CD4+ T cells sorted from blood. As to subset: CD45RA+ positively selected. Receptors originate from a man in his thirties or forties in good health.

The V and J genes are TRBV14 and TRBJ2-7; 8 bases are a match to TRBD2. CDR3 length: 16 residues. Per germline, CDR1 SGHDN and CDR2 FVKESK. The V gene end was trimmed by 4 bases and the J gene end by 3 bases; junction bases not matched to a gene: 11. The CDR3 is CASSRWDTSGNYEQYF. DNA of the CDR3: TGTGCCAGCAGCCGGTGGGATACTAGCGGAAACTACGAGCAGTACTTC.

The chain uses TRBV4-1 and TRBJ2-3; weak D call: TRBD2 (6 bases). There are 16 residues in the CDR3. The V end was cut by 6 bases, the J end by 0 bases, with 16 bases between. Germline lookup yields CDR1 MGHRA and CDR2 YSYEKL. The CDR3 sequence is CASRLLGGTSTDTQYF. The CDR3, as DNA: TGCGCCAGCAGACTACTCGGCGGGACTAGCACAGATACGCAGTATTTT.

CDR3 sequence: CASSPDQETQYF. The CDR3 coding sequence is TGTGCCAGCAGCCCAGACCAAGAGACCCAGTACTTC. The chain joins TRBV9 to TRBJ2-5, with unresolved D. This CDR3 spans 12 amino acids. V was clipped by 4 bases and J by 0 bases, with 4 bases between them. From germline, CDR1 is SGDLS and CDR2 YYNGEE.

This CDR3 is CASSVGLTGQGAIYEQYF. The DNA of the CDR3 is TGTGCCAGCAGCGTAGGACTAACGGGACAGGGGGCAATCTACGAGCAGTACTTC. The V and J genes are TRBV9 and TRBJ2-7, with 12 positions matching TRBD1. V gave up 0 bases and J gave up 3 bases; unmatched junction bases: 10. Germline V CDR1 and CDR2: SGDLS, YYNGEE. The CDR3 has 18 amino acids.

Regarding this clone: Distinct nucleotide sequences in the sample also encode this CDR3. V is TRBV5-1 and J is TRBJ2-5, with D possibly TRBD2 on 6 matching bases. CDR3 length: 13 residues. V was trimmed by 0 bases and J by 3 bases, leaving 6 bases between them. Germline CDR1 reads SGHRS; CDR2 reads YFSETQ. The CDR3 reads CASSLGGKETQYF. CDR3 in DNA: TGCGCCAGCAGCTTGGGCGGGAAAGAGACCCAGTACTTC.

The chain employs TRBV6-1 and TRBJ2-7; D is possibly TRBD1 or TRBD2 (5 bases each). V shed 6 bases and J shed 8 bases, with 20 bases lying between them. CDR1 is MNHNS and CDR2 is SASEGT in the germline V gene. CDR3 length equals 14 residues. The CDR3 protein is CASRHAQGVIKQYF. CDR3 in DNA: TGTGCCAGCAGACACGCTCAGGGAGTTATAAAGCAGTACTTC.

As regards this clone: The same CDR3 can be traced to other DNA sequences in this sample. The V and J genes are TRBV19 and TRBJ1-2; possible D gene TRBD1, 6 bases. This CDR3 contains 13 residues. Trimming cost V 5 bases and J 8 bases, with 15 bases left between them. Germline-derived CDR1 and CDR2 are LNHDA and SQIVND (reference sequence). The CDR3 loop reads CASSARGRRGYTF. For the CDR3, the DNA is TGTGCCAGTAGTGCCAGGGGACGAAGAGGCTACACCTTC.

This chain connects TRBV18 to TRBJ2-5, with TRBD2 as a possible D gene (5 bases). Trimming took off 6 bases at V and 4 bases at J, with 18 bases between the two ends. Germline CDR1 and CDR2: KGHSH and LQKENI. The CDR3 spans 15 residues. Here the CDR3 reads CASSRRQGSGETQYF. CDR3 DNA: TGTGCCAGCTCCCGTCGACAAGGCAGCGGAGAGACCCAGTACTTC.

The gene calls are TRBV28 and TRBJ2-7; 7 bases line up with TRBD1. Trimming cost V 6 bases and J 5 bases; bases outside gene matches: 4. This CDR3 is built from 12 residues. Germline V gene lookup returns CDR1 MDHEN and CDR2 SYDVKM. The CDR3 region has the DNA TGTGCCAGCAGAGGGGGCCATAACGAGCAGTACTTC. Its protein product is CASRGGHNEQYF. The variable domain in full, with the rest retrieved from reference TRBV28 and TRBJ2-7, is DVKVTQSSRYLVKRTGEKVFLECVQDMDHENMFWYRQDPGLGLRLIYFSYDVKMKEKGDIPEGYSVSREKKERFSLILESASTNQTSMYLCASRGGHNEQYFGPGTRLTVT.

The V and J genes are TRBV5-4 and TRBJ2-1; 12 nucleotides agree with TRBD2. Germline V gene sequence: CDR1 SGHNT, CDR2 YYREEE (reference sequence). Trimming removed 4 bases from V and 12 bases from J; junction bases left unmatched: 8. The length of the CDR3 is 14 residues. The CDR3 protein is CASSLAGGPRGQFF. In DNA, the CDR3 is TGTGCCAGCAGCCTAGCGGGAGGGCCTCGGGGGCAGTTCTTC. Full variable domain (remainder filled in from reference TRBV5-4 and TRBJ2-1): ETGVTQSPTHLIKTRGQQVTLRCSSQSGHNTVSWYQQALGQGPQFIFQYYREEENGRGNFPPRFSGLQFPNYSSELNVNALELDDSALYLCASSLAGGPRGQFFGPGTRLTVL.

The CDR3, as DNA: TGTGCCAGCAGCTTGGGGGGCGGGGGCCATGAGACCCAGTACTTC. It specifies CASSLGGGGHETQYF. The V and J genes are TRBV7-7 and TRBJ2-5, with a possible D match to TRBD2 (7 bases). The V gene's germline CDR1 is SSHAT and CDR2 FNYEAQ (reference sequence). The CDR3 totals 15 residues. Trimming cost V 3 bases and J 5 bases, with 16 bases left between them.

The rearrangement links TRBV7-3 to TRBJ2-1, with D possibly being TRBD1 (6 bases). The CDR3 extends over 13 amino acids. V lost 1 base to trimming and J lost 7 bases, with 8 bases between them. Germline CDR1 and CDR2: SGHTA and FQGTGA. CDR3 protein: CASSLRQGNEQFF. In DNA form, the CDR3 reads TGTGCCAGCAGCTTAAGGCAGGGGAATGAGCAGTTCTTC.

Details on this clone: The same CDR3 arises from other DNA sequences in this sample as well. This sequence joins TRBV15 and TRBJ2-1; unclear D gene. This CDR3 is 13 amino acids long. From germline, CDR1 is LNHNV and CDR2 YYDKDF (reference sequence). V lost 0 bases, J lost 4 bases, and 4 bases lay in between. CDR3 loop: CATSREQYNEQFF. The CDR3 DNA follows: TGTGCCACCAGCAGAGAACAGTACAATGAGCAGTTCTTC.

Comments on this clone: At one end, the junction sequence differs from germline, possibly due to a read error. The same CDR3 arises from other DNA sequences in this sample as well. The V gene is TRBV28, the J gene TRBJ2-7; D not certain. The CDR3 runs to 12 residues. Germline V lookup: CDR1 MDHEN, CDR2 SYDVKM. The CDR3 sequence is CASSLLTYEQYF. CDR3 DNA: TGTGCCAGCAGCTTATTGACCTACGAGCAGTACTTC.

This clone was picked up one time. The rearrangement uses TRBV19 and TRBJ2-1, with 13 bases aligning to TRBD2. V was pared by 7 bases and J by 8 bases, with 5 bases of the junction left unmatched. CDR1 and CDR2 (germline): LNHDA, SQIVND (reference sequence). The CDR3 covers 14 residues. This chain's CDR3 is CASKGLAGLYEQFF. As DNA, the CDR3 is TGTGCCAGTAAGGGACTAGCGGGACTGTATGAGCAGTTCTTC.

The chain recombines TRBV4-2 with TRBJ2-7; the D is unclear. The germline V gene encodes CDR1 LGHNA and CDR2 YNFKEQ. This CDR3 has 14 amino acids. Trimming shortened V by 1 base and J by 2 bases, and 9 bases separated the two germline ends. The CDR3 sequence: CASSQAPLPYEQYF. For the CDR3, the DNA is TGTGCCAGCAGCCAAGCGCCCCTACCCTACGAGCAGTACTTC.

This chain uses TRBV5-4 with TRBJ1-4; D is unresolved. The CDR3 is 12 amino acids. V was clipped by 2 bases and J by 10 bases, with 9 bases between them. The germline V gene has CDR1 SGHNT and CDR2 YYREEE (reference sequence). Here the CDR3 DNA reads TGTGCCAGCAGCTTTGATCTGGGAAAACTGTTTTTT. This sequence encodes CASSFDLGKLFF.

CDR3 sequence (DNA): TGTGCCAGCAGAGCTAAGACAAACACTGAAGCTTTCTTT. Residues: CASRAKTNTEAFF. This chain links TRBV7-9 with TRBJ1-1; D gene uncertain. V dropped 6 bases and J dropped 2 bases, with 10 bases sitting between them. CDR1 is SEHNR, CDR2 FQNEAQ, per germline (reference sequence). The CDR3 has 13 amino acids.

The CDR3 loop reads CASSQGSNEKLFF. CDR3 DNA: TGTGCCAGCAGCCAGGGATCGAATGAAAAACTGTTTTTT. This chain links TRBV14 with TRBJ1-4; D not certain. Trimming left V 3 bases short and J 5 bases short, with 7 bases between. The CDR3 loop spans 13 amino acids. Looked up from germline, CDR1 is SGHDN and CDR2 is FVKESK.

This rearrangement joins TRBV30 to TRBJ1-3; 7 nucleotides line up with TRBD1. This CDR3 region has 15 residues. After removal of 0 bases from V and 2 bases from J, the junction contained 4 bases not matched to a gene. Per the germline V gene, CDR1 is GTSNPN and CDR2 is SVGIG (reference sequence). The CDR3 here is CAWSVKGAPGNTIYF. CDR3 DNA sequence: TGTGCCTGGAGTGTAAAGGGGGCGCCTGGAAACACCATATATTTT.

This clone was recorded a few times. The V and J genes are TRBV18 and TRBJ1-2, with TRBD1 matching over 9 bases. Losses at the gene ends were 2 bases for V and 2 bases for J; bases not matched to a gene: 0. Germline V gives CDR1 KGHSH, CDR2 LQKENI. The CDR3 runs to 14 residues. This CDR3 is CASSPGTGNYGYTF. For the CDR3, the DNA is TGTGCCAGCTCACCAGGGACAGGGAACTATGGCTACACCTTC.

A word on this clone: Additional DNA sequences in this sample encode the identical CDR3. This chain uses TRBV29-1 with TRBJ1-5, with D tentatively TRBD1 (6 bases). The CDR3 has 13 amino acids. Per the germline V gene, CDR1 is SQVTM and CDR2 is ANQGSEA. The V gene lost 5 bases and the J gene lost 3 bases, with 11 bases spanning the gap. This CDR3 reads CSVQGQSNQPQHF. CDR3 nucleotides: TGCAGCGTTCAAGGACAGTCCAATCAGCCCCAGCATTTT.

This chain uses TRBV5-4 with TRBJ2-5; no clear D. Germline loops: CDR1 SGHNT, CDR2 YYREEE (reference sequence). CDR3 length: 15 residues. With 1 base removed from V and 4 bases from J, the gap between germline ends came to 14 bases. CDR3 bases: TGTGCCAGCAGCTTGCAACAAAAATGGGGAGAGACCCAGTACTTC. It codes for CASSLQQKWGETQYF. The full variable domain, in which reference TRBV5-4 and TRBJ2-5 provide the parts outside the CDR3, is ETGVTQSPTHLIKTRGQQVTLRCSSQSGHNTVSWYQQALGQGPQFIFQYYREEENGRGNFPPRFSGLQFPNYSSELNVNALELDDSALYLCASSLQQKWGETQYFGPGTRLLVL.

The chain employs TRBV9 and TRBJ1-2, with D perhaps matching TRBD1 (6 bases). The CDR3 extends over 16 amino acids. In germline, CDR1 is SGDLS, CDR2 YYNGEE. V was trimmed by 0 bases and J by 3 bases, leaving 15 bases between them. CDR3 nucleotides: TGTGCCAGCAGCGTAGTCAGCATGGCAGGGGACTATGGCTACACCTTC. Protein sequence: CASSVVSMAGDYGYTF. The variable domain in full, with the rest retrieved from reference TRBV9 and TRBJ1-2, is DSGVTQTPKHLITATGQRVTLRCSPRSGDLSVYWYQQSLDQGLQFLIQYYNGEERAKGNILERFSAQQFPDLHSELNLSSLELGDSALYFCASSVVSMAGDYGYTFGSGTRLTVV.

The J gene is TRBJ1-5, the V gene TRBV7-8; 7 bases are a match to TRBD1. Germline trimming cut 0 bases from V and 3 bases from J; bases unmatched to any gene: 5. CDR3 length equals 16 residues. CDR1 and CDR2 (germline): SGHVS, FQNEAQ. The CDR3 coding sequence is TGTGCCAGCAGCTTAGCAGGGGGCGTGATCAATCAGCCCCAGCATTTT. It specifies CASSLAGGVINQPQHF.

This chain joins TRBV19 and TRBJ1-1; 10 bases agree with TRBD1. Germline V gene data show CDR1 as LNHDA and CDR2 as SQIVND (reference sequence). The CDR3 extends over 15 amino acids. V gave up 9 bases and J gave up 1 base; unmatched junction bases: 8. The CDR3 reads CASGDRGIKNTEAFF. CDR3 coding DNA: TGTGCCAGCGGGGACAGGGGTATTAAGAACACTGAAGCTTTCTTT.

This clone showed up just once. V is TRBV5-4 and J is TRBJ2-7; no clear D gene. CDR1 is SGHNT, CDR2 YYREEE, per germline (reference sequence). Trimming shortened V by 1 base and J by 0 bases, and 17 bases separated the two germline ends. The CDR3 has 17 amino acids. The CDR3: CASSLRAGPKSSYEQYF. The DNA of the CDR3 is TGTGCCAGCAGCTTGAGAGCCGGGCCTAAAAGCTCCTACGAGCAGTACTTC.

The chain recombines TRBV2 with TRBJ2-7; tentatively, D is TRBD1 or TRBD2 (7 bases each). The V gene lost 3 bases and the J gene lost 4 bases, with 19 bases spanning the gap. Germline CDR1 and CDR2: SNHLY and FYNNEI. The CDR3 has 16 amino acids. CDR3 nucleotides: TGTGCCAGCAGTGAGCAGCGGGACAGAATTCAATACGAGCAGTACTTC. Its translation is CASSEQRDRIQYEQYF. Drawing the rest from reference TRBV2 and TRBJ2-7, the complete variable domain is EPEVTQTPSHQVTQMGQEVILRCVPISNHLYFYWYRQILGQKVEFLVSFYNNEISEKSEIFDDQFSVERPDGSNFTLKIRSTKLEDSAMYFCASSEQRDRIQYEQYFGPGTRLTVT.

A word on this clone: Other DNA sequences in the sample encode the same CDR3. V usage is TRBV2 and J usage is TRBJ1-2; D uncertain. V dropped 5 bases and J dropped 3 bases, with 7 bases sitting between them. Germline V lookup: CDR1 SNHLY, CDR2 FYNNEI. The CDR3 has 12 amino acids. Here the CDR3 reads CASSLGDYGYTF. In DNA, the CDR3 is TGTGCCAGCAGTCTTGGCGACTATGGCTACACCTTC.

This clone was seen a single time. The chain links TRBV5-4 to TRBJ2-7; D gene ambiguous. The CDR3 sequence is 12 residues long. Germline CDR1 SGHNT, CDR2 YYREEE (reference sequence). With 3 bases removed from V and 3 bases from J, the gap between germline ends came to 7 bases. The CDR3 DNA reads TGTGCCAGCAGCTCCGACGTCTACGAGCAGTACTTC. Its protein is CASSSDVYEQYF.

V usage is TRBV18 and J usage is TRBJ1-1; 10 nucleotides match TRBD1. The germline V gene encodes CDR1 KGHSH and CDR2 LQKENI. Losses at the gene ends were 5 bases for V and 7 bases for J; bases not matched to a gene: 7. The CDR3 is 14 amino acids. The CDR3 region is CASSSSTGGIEAFF. The CDR3 bases are TGTGCCAGCTCAAGTTCGACAGGGGGCATTGAAGCTTTCTTT.

The chain combines TRBV7-9 with TRBJ1-2, with unresolved D. With 5 bases removed from V and 0 bases from J, the gap between germline ends came to 13 bases. The CDR3 is 15 amino acids. The germline gives CDR1 SEHNR, CDR2 FQNEAQ (reference sequence). Here the CDR3 DNA reads TGTGCCAGCAGCCCAGAGGTTGCAGCTAACTATGGCTACACCTTC. Its translation: CASSPEVAANYGYTF. The full variable domain, in which reference TRBV7-9 and TRBJ1-2 provide the parts outside the CDR3, is DTGVSQNPRHKITKRGQNVTFRCDPISEHNRLYWYRQTLGQGPEFLTYFQNEAQLEKSRLLSDRFSAERPKGSFSTLEIQRTEQGDSAMYLCASSPEVAANYGYTFGSGTRLTVV.